This T cell receptor beta chain is drawn from a study of early T cells in non-severe SARS-CoV-2 infection. Overall study: Chains were not paired, and sequencing was done on bulk RNA from unsorted whole blood.

Trimming cost V 1 base and J 9 bases, with 7 bases left between them. The CDR3 spans 12 residues. Per germline, CDR1 SGHTA and CDR2 FQGNSA. The study, taken as a whole, reports: VDJdb-based annotation leaned toward anti-spike CD8 responses and missed private and CD4 specificities.

This clonotype was recorded many times. Its target is unknown. Researchers attached unique molecular identifiers to individual cDNA molecules. TCRdb re-derived calls from the 5' RACE reads in MiXCR, one entry per CDR3 protein. Counted here are about 80,000 distinct CDR3 sequences, 9% to 14% occurring once; the ten biggest clones make up roughly 3%. The rearrangement uses TRBV7-2 and TRBJ2-1; possibly TRBD2 for D (6 bases). The specimen was whole blood. This sequence was found in an adult who was a healthcare worker with PCR-confirmed SARS-CoV-2 infection or an uninfected control (not recorded which). The CDR3 here is CASSLGLVEQFF. The CDR3, as DNA: TGTGCCAGCAGCTTAGGACTAGTTGAGCAGTTCTTC.